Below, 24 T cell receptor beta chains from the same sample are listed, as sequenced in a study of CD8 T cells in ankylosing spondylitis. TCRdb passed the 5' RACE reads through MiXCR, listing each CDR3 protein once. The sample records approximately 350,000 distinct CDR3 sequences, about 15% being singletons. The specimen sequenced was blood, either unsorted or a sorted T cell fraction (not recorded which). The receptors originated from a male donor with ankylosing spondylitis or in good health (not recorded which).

CDR3 bases: TGTGCCAGCAGCTTTATTGGGAAGGAAAAACTGTTTTTT. Translating gives CASSFIGKEKLFF. This sequence joins TRBV5-5 and TRBJ1-4; D ambiguous. Germline V gives CDR1 SGHKS, CDR2 YYEKEE (reference sequence). V was pared by 2 bases and J by 8 bases, with 10 bases between. The CDR3 totals 13 residues.

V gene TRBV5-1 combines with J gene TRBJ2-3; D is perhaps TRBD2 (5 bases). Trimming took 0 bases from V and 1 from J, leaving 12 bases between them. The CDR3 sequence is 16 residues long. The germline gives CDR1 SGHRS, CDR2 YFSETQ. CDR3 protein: CASSLALASGTDTQYF. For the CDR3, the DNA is TGCGCCAGCAGCTTGGCCTTAGCGTCCGGCACAGATACGCAGTATTTT.

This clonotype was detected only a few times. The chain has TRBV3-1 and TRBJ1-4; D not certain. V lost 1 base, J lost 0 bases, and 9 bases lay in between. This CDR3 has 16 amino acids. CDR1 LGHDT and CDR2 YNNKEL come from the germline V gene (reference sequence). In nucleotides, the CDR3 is TGTGCCAGCAGCCAAGCGTCAGTAGCAACTAATGAAAAACTGTTTTTT. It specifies CASSQASVATNEKLFF.

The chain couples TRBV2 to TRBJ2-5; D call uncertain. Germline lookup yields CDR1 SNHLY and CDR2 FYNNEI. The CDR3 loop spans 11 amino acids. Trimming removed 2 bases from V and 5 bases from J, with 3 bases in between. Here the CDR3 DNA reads TGTGCCAGCAGTGAAACGGAGACCCAGTACTTC. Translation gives CASSETETQYF.

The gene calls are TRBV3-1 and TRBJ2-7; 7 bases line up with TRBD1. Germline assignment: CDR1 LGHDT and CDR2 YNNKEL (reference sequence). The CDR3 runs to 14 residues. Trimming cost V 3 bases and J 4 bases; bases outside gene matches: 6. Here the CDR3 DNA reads TGTGCCAGCAGCCAGGGACAGACGGGATACGAGCAGTACTTC. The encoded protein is CASSQGQTGYEQYF.

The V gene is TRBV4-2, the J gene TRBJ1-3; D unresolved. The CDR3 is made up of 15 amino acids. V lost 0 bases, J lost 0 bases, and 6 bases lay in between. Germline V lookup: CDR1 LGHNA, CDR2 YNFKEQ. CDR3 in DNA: TGTGCCAGCAGCCAAGAACCCCTCTCTGGAAACACCATATATTTT. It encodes CASSQEPLSGNTIYF.

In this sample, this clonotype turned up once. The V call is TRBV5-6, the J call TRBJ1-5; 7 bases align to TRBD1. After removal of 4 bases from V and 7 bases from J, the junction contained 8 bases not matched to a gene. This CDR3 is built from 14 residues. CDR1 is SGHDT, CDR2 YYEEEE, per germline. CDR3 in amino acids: CASSTTGMGQPQHF. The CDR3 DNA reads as TGTGCCAGCAGCACGACAGGGATGGGACAGCCCCAGCATTTT. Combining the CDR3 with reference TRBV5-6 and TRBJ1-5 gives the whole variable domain DAGVTQSPTHLIKTRGQQVTLRCSPKSGHDTVSWYQQALGQGPQFIFQYYEEEERQRGNFPDRFSGHQFPNYSSELNVNALLLGDSALYLCASSTTGMGQPQHFGDGTRLSIL.

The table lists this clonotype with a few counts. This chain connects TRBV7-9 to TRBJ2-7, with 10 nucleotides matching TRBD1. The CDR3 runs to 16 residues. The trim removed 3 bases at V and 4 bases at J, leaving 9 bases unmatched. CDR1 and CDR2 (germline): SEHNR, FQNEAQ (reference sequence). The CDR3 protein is CASSFRDRGGGYEQYF. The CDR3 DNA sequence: TGTGCCAGCAGCTTCCGGGACAGGGGAGGAGGGTACGAGCAGTACTTC. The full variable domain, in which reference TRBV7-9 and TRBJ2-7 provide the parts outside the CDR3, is DTGVSQNPRHKITKRGQNVTFRCDPISEHNRLYWYRQTLGQGPEFLTYFQNEAQLEKSRLLSDRFSAERPKGSFSTLEIQRTEQGDSAMYLCASSFRDRGGGYEQYFGPGTRLTVT.

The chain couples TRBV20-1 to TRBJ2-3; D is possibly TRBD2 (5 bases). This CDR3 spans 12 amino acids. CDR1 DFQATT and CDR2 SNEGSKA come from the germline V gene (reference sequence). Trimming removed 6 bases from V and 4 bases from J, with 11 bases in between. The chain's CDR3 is CSARVLADTQYF. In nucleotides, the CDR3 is TGCAGTGCGCGGGTTTTAGCAGATACGCAGTATTTT.

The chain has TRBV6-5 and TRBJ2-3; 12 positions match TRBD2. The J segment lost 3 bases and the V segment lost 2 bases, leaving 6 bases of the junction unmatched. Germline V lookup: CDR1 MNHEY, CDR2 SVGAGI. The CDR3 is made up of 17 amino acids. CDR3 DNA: TGTGCCAGCAGTTACGCCCAGACTAGCGGGAGAACAGATACGCAGTATTTT. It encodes CASSYAQTSGRTDTQYF.

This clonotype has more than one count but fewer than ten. The CDR3, as DNA: TGCAGTGCTAGATCTTCCAGCGGGAGTTCCCCAGATACGCAGTATTTT. Translation: CSARSSSGSSPDTQYF. The chain joins TRBV20-1 to TRBJ2-3, with 8 bases that match TRBD2. The CDR3 contains 16 residues. Germline V gene data show CDR1 as DFQATT and CDR2 as SNEGSKA (reference sequence). Losses at the gene ends were 2 bases for V and 4 bases for J; bases not matched to a gene: 11.

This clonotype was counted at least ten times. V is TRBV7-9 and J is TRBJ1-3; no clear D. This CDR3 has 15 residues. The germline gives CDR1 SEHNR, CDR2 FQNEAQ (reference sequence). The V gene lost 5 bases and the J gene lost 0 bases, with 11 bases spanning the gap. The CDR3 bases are TGTGCCAGCAGCCCTGGAGAGAGCTCTGGAAACACCATATATTTT. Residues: CASSPGESSGNTIYF. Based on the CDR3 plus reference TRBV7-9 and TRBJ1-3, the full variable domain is DTGVSQNPRHKITKRGQNVTFRCDPISEHNRLYWYRQTLGQGPEFLTYFQNEAQLEKSRLLSDRFSAERPKGSFSTLEIQRTEQGDSAMYLCASSPGESSGNTIYFGEGSWLTVV.

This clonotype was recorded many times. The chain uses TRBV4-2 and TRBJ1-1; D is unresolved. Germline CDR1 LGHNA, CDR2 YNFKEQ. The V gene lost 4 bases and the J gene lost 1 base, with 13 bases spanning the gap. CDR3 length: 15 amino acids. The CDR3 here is CASSRPGGGNTEAFF. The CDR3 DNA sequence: TGTGCCAGCAGCCGCCCGGGAGGAGGGAACACTGAAGCTTTCTTT.

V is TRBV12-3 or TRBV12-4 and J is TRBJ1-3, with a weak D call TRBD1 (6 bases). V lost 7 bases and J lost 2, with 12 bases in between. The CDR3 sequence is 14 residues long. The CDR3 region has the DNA TGTGCCAGCACCCCGGGGGGCCCTGGAAACACCATATATTTT. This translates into CASTPGGPGNTIYF.

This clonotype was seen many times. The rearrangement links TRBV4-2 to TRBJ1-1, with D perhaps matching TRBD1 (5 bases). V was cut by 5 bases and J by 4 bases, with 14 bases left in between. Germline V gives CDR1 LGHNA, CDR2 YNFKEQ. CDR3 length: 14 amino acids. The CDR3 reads CASSAYHGGTEAFF. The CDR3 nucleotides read TGTGCCAGCAGCGCCTACCATGGGGGCACTGAAGCTTTCTTT.

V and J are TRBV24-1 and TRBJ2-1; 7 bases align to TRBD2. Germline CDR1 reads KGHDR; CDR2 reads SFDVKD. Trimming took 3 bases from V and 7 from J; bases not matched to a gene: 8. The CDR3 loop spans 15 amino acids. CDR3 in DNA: TGTGCCACCAGTGATGCTAGCGGAGCTGAAAATGAGCAGTTCTTC. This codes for CATSDASGAENEQFF.

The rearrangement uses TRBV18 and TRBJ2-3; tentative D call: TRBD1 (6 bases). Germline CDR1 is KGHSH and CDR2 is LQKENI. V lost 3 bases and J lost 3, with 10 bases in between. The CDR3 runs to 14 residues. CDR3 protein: CASSPPGVTDTQYF. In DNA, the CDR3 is TGTGCCAGCTCACCGCCAGGGGTTACAGATACGCAGTATTTT. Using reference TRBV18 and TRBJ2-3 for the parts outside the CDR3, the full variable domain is NAGVMQNPRHLVRRRGQEARLRCSPMKGHSHVYWYRQLPEEGLKFMVYLQKENIIDESGMPKERFSAEFPKEGPSILRIQQVVRGDSAAYFCASSPPGVTDTQYFGPGTRLTVL.

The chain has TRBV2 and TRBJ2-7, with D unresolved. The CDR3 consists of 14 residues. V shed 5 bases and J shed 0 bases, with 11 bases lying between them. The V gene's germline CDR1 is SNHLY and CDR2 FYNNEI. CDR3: CASSRVSNSYEQYF. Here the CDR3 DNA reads TGTGCCAGCAGTCGGGTTTCCAACTCCTACGAGCAGTACTTC.

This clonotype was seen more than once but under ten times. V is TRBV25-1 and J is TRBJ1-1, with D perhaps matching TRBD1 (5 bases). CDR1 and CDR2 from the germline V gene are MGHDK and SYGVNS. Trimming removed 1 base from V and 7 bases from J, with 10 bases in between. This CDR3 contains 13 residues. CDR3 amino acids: CASSELQAVEAFF. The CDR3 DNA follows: TGTGCCAGCAGTGAATTACAGGCTGTTGAAGCTTTCTTT.

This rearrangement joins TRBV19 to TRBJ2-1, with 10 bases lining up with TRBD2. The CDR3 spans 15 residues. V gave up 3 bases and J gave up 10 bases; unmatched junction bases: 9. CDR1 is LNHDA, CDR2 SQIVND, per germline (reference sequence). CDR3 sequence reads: CASSIPLAGVGEQFF. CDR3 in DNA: TGTGCCAGTAGTATCCCGCTAGCGGGAGTGGGGGAGCAGTTCTTC.

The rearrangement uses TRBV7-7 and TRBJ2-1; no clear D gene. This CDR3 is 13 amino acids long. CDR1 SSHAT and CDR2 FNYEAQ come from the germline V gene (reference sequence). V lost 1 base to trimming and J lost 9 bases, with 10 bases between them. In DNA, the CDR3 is TGTGCCAGCAGCTTAGATGGTATAGGTGAGCAGTTCTTC. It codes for CASSLDGIGEQFF.

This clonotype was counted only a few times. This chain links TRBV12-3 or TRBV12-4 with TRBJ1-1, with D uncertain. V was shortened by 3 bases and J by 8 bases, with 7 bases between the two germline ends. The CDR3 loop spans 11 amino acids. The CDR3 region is CASSFKGEAFF. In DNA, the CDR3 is TGTGCCAGCAGTTTCAAGGGAGAAGCTTTCTTT.

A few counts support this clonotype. The CDR3 bases are TGTGCCAGCAGCTTCGGAAGAAACATTCAGTACTTC. This encodes CASSFGRNIQYF. V is TRBV11-2 and J is TRBJ2-4; D gene uncertain. This CDR3 region has 12 residues. CDR1 and CDR2 (germline): SGHAT, FQNNGV. Between the trimmed V and J ends, which lost 3 bases and 6 bases, there was a span of 6 bases. Based on the CDR3 plus reference TRBV11-2 and TRBJ2-4, the full variable domain is EAGVAQSPRYKIIEKRQSVAFWCNPISGHATLYWYQQILGQGPKLLIQFQNNGVVDDSQLPKDRFSAERLKGVDSTLKIQPAKLEDSAVYLCASSFGRNIQYFGAGTRLSVL.

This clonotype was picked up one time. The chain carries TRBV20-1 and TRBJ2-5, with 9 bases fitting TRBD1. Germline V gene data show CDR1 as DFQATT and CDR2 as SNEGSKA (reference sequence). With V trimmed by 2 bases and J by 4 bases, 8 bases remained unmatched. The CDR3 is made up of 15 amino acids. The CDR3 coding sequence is TGCAGTGCTAGACAACCCGGGACAGGGTTAGAGACCCAGTACTTC. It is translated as CSARQPGTGLETQYF.